Detailed here is one T cell receptor (beta chain). Some clones are missing from TCRdb's copy, which holds only in-frame ones; the method was immunoSEQ multiplex PCR. The sample has around 170,000 clones, around 83% seen once; the top ten hold about 1.6%. This record belongs to a study of blood T cell repertoires in COVID-19. Study at large: In each case, the material was cDNA or gDNA derived from T cells, B-cell-depleted T cells, or PBMCs.

CDR1 is SGDLS, CDR2 YYNGEE, per germline. This CDR3 has 14 amino acids. V lost 4 bases to trimming and J lost 2 bases, with 12 bases between them. Specimen: peripheral blood. V and J are TRBV9 and TRBJ1-2; maybe TRBD1 (5 bases). This receptor was identified in a human donor in a cohort sampled during active COVID-19. This CDR3 is CASSSGIGNYGYTF. In DNA, the CDR3 is TGTGCCAGCAGCTCAGGGATAGGAAACTATGGCTACACCTTC.